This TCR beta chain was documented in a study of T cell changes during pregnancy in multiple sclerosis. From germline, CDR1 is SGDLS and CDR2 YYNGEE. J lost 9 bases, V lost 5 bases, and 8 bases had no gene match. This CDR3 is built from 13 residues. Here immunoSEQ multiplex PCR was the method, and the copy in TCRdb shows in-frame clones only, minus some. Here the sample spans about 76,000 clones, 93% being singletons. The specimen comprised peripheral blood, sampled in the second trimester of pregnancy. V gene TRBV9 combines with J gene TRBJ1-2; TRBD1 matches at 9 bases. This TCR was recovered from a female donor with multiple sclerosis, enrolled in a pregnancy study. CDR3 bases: TGTGCCAGCAGTGGGACAGGGAGAATGAGCTACACCTTC. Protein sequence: CASSGTGRMSYTF.